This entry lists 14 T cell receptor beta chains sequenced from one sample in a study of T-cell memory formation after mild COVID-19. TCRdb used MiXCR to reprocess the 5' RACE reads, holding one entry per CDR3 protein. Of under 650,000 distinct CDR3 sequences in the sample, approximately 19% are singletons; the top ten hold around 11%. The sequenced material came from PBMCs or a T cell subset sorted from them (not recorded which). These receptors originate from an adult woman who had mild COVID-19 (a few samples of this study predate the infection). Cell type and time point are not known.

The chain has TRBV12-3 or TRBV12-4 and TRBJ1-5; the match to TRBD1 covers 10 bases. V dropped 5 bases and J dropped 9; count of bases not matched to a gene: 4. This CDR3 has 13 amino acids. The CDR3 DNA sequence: TGTGCCAGCAGTCCGGGACAGGGGAGGCCCCAGCATTTT. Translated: CASSPGQGRPQHF.

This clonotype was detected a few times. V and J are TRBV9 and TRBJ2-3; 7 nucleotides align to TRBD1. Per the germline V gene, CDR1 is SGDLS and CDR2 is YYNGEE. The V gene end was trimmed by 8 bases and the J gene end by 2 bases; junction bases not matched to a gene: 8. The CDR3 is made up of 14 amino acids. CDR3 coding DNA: TGTGCCAGTAACCAGGGACAGATCACAGATACGCAGTATTTT. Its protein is CASNQGQITDTQYF. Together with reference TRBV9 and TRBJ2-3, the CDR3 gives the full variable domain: DSGVTQTPKHLITATGQRVTLRCSPRSGDLSVYWYQQSLDQGLQFLIQYYNGEERAKGNILERFSAQQFPDLHSELNLSSLELGDSALYFCASNQGQITDTQYFGPGTRLTVL.

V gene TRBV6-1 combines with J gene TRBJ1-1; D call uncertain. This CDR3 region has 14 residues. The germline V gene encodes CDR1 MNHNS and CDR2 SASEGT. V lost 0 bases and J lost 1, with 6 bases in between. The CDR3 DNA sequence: TGTGCCAGCAGTGAAGCAGACACGAACACTGAAGCTTTCTTT. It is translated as CASSEADTNTEAFF.

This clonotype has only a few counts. The CDR3 nucleotides are TGTGCCAGCAGAAGAGCGGGGGGGAACACCGGGGAGCTGTTTTTT. The encoded protein is CASRRAGGNTGELFF. The chain combines TRBV6-5 with TRBJ2-2; TRBD2 matches 9 bases. The V gene's germline CDR1 is MNHEY and CDR2 SVGAGI. This CDR3 spans 15 amino acids. V dropped 6 bases and J dropped 1; count of bases not matched to a gene: 3.

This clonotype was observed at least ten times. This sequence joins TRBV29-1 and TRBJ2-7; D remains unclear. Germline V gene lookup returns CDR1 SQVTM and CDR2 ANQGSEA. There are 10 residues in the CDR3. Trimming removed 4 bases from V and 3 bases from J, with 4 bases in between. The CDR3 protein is CSVADYEQYF. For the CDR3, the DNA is TGCAGCGTTGCCGACTACGAGCAGTACTTC.

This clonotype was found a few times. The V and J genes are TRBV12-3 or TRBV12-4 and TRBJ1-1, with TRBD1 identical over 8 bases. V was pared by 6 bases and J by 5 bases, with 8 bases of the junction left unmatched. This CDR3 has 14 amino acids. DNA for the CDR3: TGTGCCAGCAGGGGGACAGGACTGGGAACTGAAGCTTTCTTT. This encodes CASRGTGLGTEAFF.

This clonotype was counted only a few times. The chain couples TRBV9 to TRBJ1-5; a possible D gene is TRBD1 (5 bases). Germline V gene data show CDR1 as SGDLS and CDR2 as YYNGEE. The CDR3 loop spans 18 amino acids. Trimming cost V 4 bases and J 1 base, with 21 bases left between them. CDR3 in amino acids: CASSPQEGQQRSNQPQHF. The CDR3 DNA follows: TGTGCCAGCAGCCCCCAAGAGGGGCAGCAACGGAGCAATCAGCCCCAGCATTTT.

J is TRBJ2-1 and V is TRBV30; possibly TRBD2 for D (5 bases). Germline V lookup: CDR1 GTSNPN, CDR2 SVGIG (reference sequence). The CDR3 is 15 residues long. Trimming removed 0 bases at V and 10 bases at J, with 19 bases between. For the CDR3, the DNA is TGTGCCTGGAGTGTCCCGCTCAGAGGGTTTGGGGAGCAGTTCTTC. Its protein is CAWSVPLRGFGEQFF.

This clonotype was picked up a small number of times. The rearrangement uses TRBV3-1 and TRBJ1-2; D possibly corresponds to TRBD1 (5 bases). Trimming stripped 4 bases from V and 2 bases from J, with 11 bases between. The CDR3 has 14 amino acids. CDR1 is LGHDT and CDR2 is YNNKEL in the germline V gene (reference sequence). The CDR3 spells CASSPGTLNYGYTF. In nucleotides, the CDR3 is TGTGCCAGCAGCCCCGGGACCCTGAACTATGGCTACACCTTC. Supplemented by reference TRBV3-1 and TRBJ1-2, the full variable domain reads DTAVSQTPKYLVTQMGNDKSIKCEQNLGHDTMYWYKQDSKKFLKIMFSYNNKELIINETVPNRFSPKSPDKAHLNLHINSLELGDSAVYFCASSPGTLNYGYTFGSGTRLTVV.

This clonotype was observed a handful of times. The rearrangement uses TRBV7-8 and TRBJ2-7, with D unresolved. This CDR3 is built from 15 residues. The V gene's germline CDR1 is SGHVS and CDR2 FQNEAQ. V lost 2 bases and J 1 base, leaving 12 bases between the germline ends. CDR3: CASSLKDGPSYEQYF. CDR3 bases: TGTGCCAGCAGCTTAAAGGACGGACCATCCTACGAGCAGTACTTC.

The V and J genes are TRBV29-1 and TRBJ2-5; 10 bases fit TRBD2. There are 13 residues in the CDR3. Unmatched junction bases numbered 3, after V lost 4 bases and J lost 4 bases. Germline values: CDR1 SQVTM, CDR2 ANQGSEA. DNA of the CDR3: TGCAGCGTTGGACTAGCGGGTAGAGAGACCCAGTACTTC. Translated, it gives CSVGLAGRETQYF.

In DNA, the CDR3 is TGTGCCAGCAGCCCAACACCAAATCAGCCCCAGCATTTT. This sequence encodes CASSPTPNQPQHF. The chain joins TRBV3-1 to TRBJ1-5; no reliable D call. The CDR3 runs to 13 residues. Trimming stripped 4 bases from V and 4 bases from J, with 8 bases between. Germline lookup yields CDR1 LGHDT and CDR2 YNNKEL (reference sequence). The whole variable domain, filled in from reference TRBV3-1 and TRBJ1-5, reads DTAVSQTPKYLVTQMGNDKSIKCEQNLGHDTMYWYKQDSKKFLKIMFSYNNKELIINETVPNRFSPKSPDKAHLNLHINSLELGDSAVYFCASSPTPNQPQHFGDGTRLSIL.

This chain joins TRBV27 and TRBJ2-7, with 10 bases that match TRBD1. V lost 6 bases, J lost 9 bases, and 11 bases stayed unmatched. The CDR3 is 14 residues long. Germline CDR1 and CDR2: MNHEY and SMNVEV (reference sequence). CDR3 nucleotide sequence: TGTGCCAGCAGCCCGGGACAGGGGCCCTTGGCGCAGTACTTC. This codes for CASSPGQGPLAQYF.

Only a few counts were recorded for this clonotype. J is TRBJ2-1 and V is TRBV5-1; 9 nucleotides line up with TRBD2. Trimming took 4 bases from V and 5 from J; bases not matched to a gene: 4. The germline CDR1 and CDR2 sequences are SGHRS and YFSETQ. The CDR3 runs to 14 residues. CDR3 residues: CASSLAGPDNEQFF. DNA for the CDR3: TGCGCCAGCAGCCTAGCGGGACCGGACAATGAGCAGTTCTTC. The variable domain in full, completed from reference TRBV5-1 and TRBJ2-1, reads KAGVTQTPRYLIKTRGQQVTLSCSPISGHRSVSWYQQTPGQGLQFLFEYFSETQRNKGNFPGRFSGRQFSNSRSEMNVSTLELGDSALYLCASSLAGPDNEQFFGPGTRLTVL.